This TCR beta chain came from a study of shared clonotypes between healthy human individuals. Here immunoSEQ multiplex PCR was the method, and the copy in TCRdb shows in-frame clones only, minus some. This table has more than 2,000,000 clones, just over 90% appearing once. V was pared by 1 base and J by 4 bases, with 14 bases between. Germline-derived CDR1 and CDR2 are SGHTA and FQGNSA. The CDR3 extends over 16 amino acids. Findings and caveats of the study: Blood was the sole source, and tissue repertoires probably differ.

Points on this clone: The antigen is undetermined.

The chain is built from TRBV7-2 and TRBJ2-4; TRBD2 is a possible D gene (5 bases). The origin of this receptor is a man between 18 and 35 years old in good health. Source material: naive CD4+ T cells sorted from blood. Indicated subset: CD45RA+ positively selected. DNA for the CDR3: TGTGCCAGCAGCTTAGGTTCACTAGTACCGAAAAACATTCAGTACTTC. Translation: CASSLGSLVPKNIQYF.